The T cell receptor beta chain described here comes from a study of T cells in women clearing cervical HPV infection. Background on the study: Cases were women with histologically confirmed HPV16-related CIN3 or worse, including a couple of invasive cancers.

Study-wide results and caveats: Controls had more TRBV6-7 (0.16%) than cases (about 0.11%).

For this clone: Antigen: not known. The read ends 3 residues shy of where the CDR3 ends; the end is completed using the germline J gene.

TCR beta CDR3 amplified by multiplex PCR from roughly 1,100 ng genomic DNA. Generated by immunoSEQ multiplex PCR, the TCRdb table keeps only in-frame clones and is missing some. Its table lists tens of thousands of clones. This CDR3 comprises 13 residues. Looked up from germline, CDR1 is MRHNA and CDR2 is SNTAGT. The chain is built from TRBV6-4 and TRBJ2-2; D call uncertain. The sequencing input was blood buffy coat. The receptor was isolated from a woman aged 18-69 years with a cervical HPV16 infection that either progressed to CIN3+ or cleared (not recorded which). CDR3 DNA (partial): TGTGCCAGCAGTGAAGGGCATAATTCACCG. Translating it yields CASSEGHNSP. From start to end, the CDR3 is CASSEGHNSPLFF.